This TCR beta chain was found in a study of blood T cell repertoires in COVID-19. Study in general: Samples representing acute and convalescent COVID-19 were sourced from the United States, Italy and Spain. The cDNA or gDNA used as material had been derived from T cells, B-cell-depleted T cells, or PBMCs.

This CDR3 comprises 17 residues. After removal of 2 bases from V and 4 bases from J, the junction contained 10 bases not matched to a gene. The germline CDR1 and CDR2 sequences are LGHDT and YNNKEL (reference sequence). Profiling relied on immunoSEQ multiplex PCR, and the TCRdb table lists in-frame clones only, not all of them. The sample lists about 310,000 clones; around nine tenths were seen once. The clonotype comes from a man aged 55 to 70 who had recovered from COVID-19. Sequencing input: PBMCs or T cells enriched from blood (not recorded which). The V call is TRBV3-1 (or the pseudogene TRBV3-2), the J call TRBJ2-5; TRBD2 aligns across 10 bases. This CDR3 reads CASSQRGSSGRGETQYF. The CDR3 region has the DNA TGTGCCAGCAGCCAAAGGGGGTCTAGCGGGAGAGGAGAGACCCAGTACTTC.